These 21 T cell receptor beta chains came from one sample sequenced in a study of CD8 T cells in ankylosing spondylitis (TCRdb year 2017). For these receptors, no antigen is known. Library creation used 5' RACE. The sequencer was an Illumina HiSeq 2500. TCRdb redid the processing of the public reads, applying fastp at Q25 and MiXCR, and retained in-frame beta chains. Duplicate CDR3 protein sequences are folded into a single record with the most common DNA and genes. Counted in this sample were hundreds of thousands of distinct CDR3 sequences; around 11% of them appeared once. The ten largest clones take up approximately 0.5% of the sample. Study-level results and caveats: Blood from ankylosing spondylitis patients appeared to be characterized by a TCR beta motif made up of under 10 highly homologous amino acid variants.

Material: blood, either unsorted or a sorted T cell fraction (not recorded which). All receptors come from a male donor with ankylosing spondylitis.

The chain is built from TRBV11-2 and TRBJ1-2; D might be TRBD1 (6 bases). The CDR3 is 13 residues long. V lost 1 base and J lost 7, with 10 bases in between. The V gene's germline CDR1 is SGHAT and CDR2 FQNNGV. The CDR3 DNA reads TGTGCCAGCAGCTTAGCCTACAGGGCTGGCTACACCTTC. Its translation is CASSLAYRAGYTF.

The chain joins TRBV27 to TRBJ2-7; D gene ambiguous. CDR3 length: 14 amino acids. Germline CDR1 reads MNHEY; CDR2 reads SMNVEV (reference sequence). Trimming cost V 3 bases and J 5 bases, with 14 bases left between them. CDR3 amino acids: CASSLLTFSHEQYF. Here the CDR3 DNA reads TGTGCCAGCAGTTTGCTAACCTTCTCTCACGAGCAGTACTTC.

The chain carries TRBV10-3 and TRBJ2-2; 7 bases align to TRBD1. In germline, CDR1 is ENHRY, CDR2 SYGVKD. The CDR3 consists of 17 residues. Trimming took 5 bases from V and 6 from J; bases not matched to a gene: 15. This CDR3 reads CAISQFRDSRSPGELFF. The CDR3 bases are TGTGCCATCAGTCAATTTCGGGACAGCCGTTCCCCCGGGGAGCTGTTTTTT.

The chain uses TRBV7-2 and TRBJ2-2; TRBD2 matches at 7 bases. Germline V lookup: CDR1 SGHTA, CDR2 FQGNSA. This CDR3 comprises 17 residues. V trimming: 5 bases; J trimming: 4 bases; junction bases outside the gene matches: 13. CDR3 loop: CASSPPGLVGSTGELFF. CDR3 DNA: TGTGCCAGCAGCCCCCCTGGACTAGTAGGCAGCACCGGGGAGCTGTTTTTT.

The chain couples TRBV20-1 to TRBJ2-5, with D perhaps given as TRBD1 or TRBD2 (5 bases each). This CDR3 contains 13 residues. Trimming stripped 6 bases from V and 1 base from J, with 12 bases between. Looked up from germline, CDR1 is DFQATT and CDR2 is SNEGSKA (reference sequence). The CDR3: CSARDARQETQYF. The CDR3 DNA reads TGCAGTGCACGGGACGCGCGCCAAGAGACCCAGTACTTC.

This clonotype occurred a few times. This rearrangement joins TRBV10-3 to TRBJ1-4, with D possibly matching TRBD1 (5 bases). This CDR3 is 14 amino acids long. The germline V gene encodes CDR1 ENHRY and CDR2 SYGVKD. Trimming stripped 8 bases from V and 3 bases from J, with 13 bases between. In DNA form, the CDR3 reads TGTGCCATCGCGAGAGACAGTTCTAATGAAAAACTGTTTTTT. This codes for CAIARDSSNEKLFF.

This clonotype was detected a few times. DNA for the CDR3: TGTGCCCTCTGGGCCGGGGAGCTGTTTTTT. It translates to CALWAGELFF. The rearrangement uses TRBV10-3 and TRBJ2-2; no clear D gene. Germline CDR1 is ENHRY and CDR2 is SYGVKD. The CDR3 sequence is 10 residues long. V was cut by 11 bases and J by 6 bases, with 7 bases left in between.

Comments on this clonotype: At one of its ends the junction is not consistent with the germline gene, which may arise from a read error. V usage is TRBV7-9 and J usage is TRBJ2-1, with D uncertain. This CDR3 spans 14 amino acids. Per germline, CDR1 SEHNR and CDR2 FQNEAQ (reference sequence). The CDR3 sequence: CASSPPIGYDEQFF. The CDR3 DNA sequence: TGTGCCAGCAGCCCGCCGATCGGCTACGATGAGCAGTTCTTC.

This clonotype was recorded a few times. The chain is built from TRBV12-3 or TRBV12-4 and TRBJ2-2; no definite D call. V was shortened by 6 bases and J by 3 bases, with 17 bases between the two germline ends. CDR3 length: 16 amino acids. DNA of the CDR3: TGTGCCAGCAGCCGCAAACCCGGTCGTTACACCGGGGAGCTGTTTTTT. It is translated as CASSRKPGRYTGELFF.

This sequence joins TRBV29-1 and TRBJ2-1; 7 bases fit TRBD2. This CDR3 comprises 17 residues. Germline V gene data show CDR1 as SQVTM and CDR2 as ANQGSEA. With 5 bases clipped from V and 14 bases from J, the junction kept 27 bases outside the gene matches. CDR3 residues: CSVKPRLANSGGVEEFF. As DNA, the CDR3 is TGCAGCGTTAAGCCTCGCCTCGCCAACTCTGGGGGGGTCGAGGAGTTCTTC.

This clonotype was recorded many times. The genes are TRBV20-1 and TRBJ2-5; possibly TRBD1 or TRBD2 for D (5 bases each). Germline V gene data show CDR1 as DFQATT and CDR2 as SNEGSKA (reference sequence). Trimming shortened V by 2 bases and J by 4 bases, and 14 bases separated the two germline ends. The CDR3 is made up of 14 amino acids. The CDR3 DNA reads TGCAGTGCTAGAAAGGGAGCAGGGAGAGAGACCCAGTACTTC. This translates into CSARKGAGRETQYF.

This clonotype was seen ten or more times. J is TRBJ2-1 and V is TRBV5-5, with TRBD1 matching over 7 bases. The germline gives CDR1 SGHKS, CDR2 YYEKEE (reference sequence). This CDR3 region has 17 residues. After removal of 2 bases from V and 4 bases from J, the junction contained 12 bases not matched to a gene. The CDR3 DNA reads as TGTGCCAGCAGCTTACAATCCCTACAGGGGTGGTACAATGAGCAGTTCTTC. Translated, it gives CASSLQSLQGWYNEQFF. The full variable domain, rest sourced from reference TRBV5-5 and TRBJ2-1, is DAGVTQSPTHLIKTRGQQVTLRCSPISGHKSVSWYQQVLGQGPQFIFQYYEKEERGRGNFPDRFSARQFPNYSSELNVNALLLGDSALYLCASSLQSLQGWYNEQFFGPGTRLTVL.

The rearrangement joins TRBV6-2 or TRBV6-3 to TRBJ2-7, with D perhaps TRBD1 (5 bases). The V end lost 7 bases, the J end lost 4 bases, and 20 bases lay between the germline ends. This CDR3 region has 15 residues. Per the germline V gene, CDR1 is MNHEY and CDR2 is SVGEGT. Written as DNA, the CDR3 is TGTGCCAGCACCCTTTCAACCGCCAGGGTATACGAGCAGTACTTC. Its protein is CASTLSTARVYEQYF.

This clonotype occurred a few times. The junction departs from germline at one end; a sequencing error may be responsible. The chain combines TRBV7-7 with TRBJ2-5, with D maybe TRBD2 (6 bases). Germline V lookup: CDR1 SSHAT, CDR2 FNYEAQ (reference sequence). The CDR3 has 13 residues. CDR3 residues: CASSRDSSGTQYF. CDR3 nucleotide sequence: TGTGCTAGCAGCCGGGACTCCTCGGGGACCCAGTACTTC. The complete variable domain, with remaining parts taken from reference TRBV7-7 and TRBJ2-5, reads GAGVSQSPRYKVTKRGQDVTLRCDPISSHATLYWYQQALGQGPEFLTYFNYEAQPDKSGLPSDRFSAERPEGSISTLTIQRTEQRDSAMYRCASSRDSSGTQYFGPGTRLLVL.

This chain joins TRBV7-9 and TRBJ1-5; D is perhaps TRBD1 (5 bases). This CDR3 region has 15 residues. Germline CDR1 reads SEHNR; CDR2 reads FQNEAQ (reference sequence). Trimming cost V 8 bases and J 7 bases, with 21 bases left between them. CDR3 sequence (DNA): TGTGCCAGCGAACCCTGGCGGGGCGGCGGACAGCCCCAGCATTTT. This sequence encodes CASEPWRGGGQPQHF. The variable domain in full, completed from reference TRBV7-9 and TRBJ1-5, reads DTGVSQNPRHKITKRGQNVTFRCDPISEHNRLYWYRQTLGQGPEFLTYFQNEAQLEKSRLLSDRFSAERPKGSFSTLEIQRTEQGDSAMYLCASEPWRGGGQPQHFGDGTRLSIL.

The V call is TRBV20-1, the J call TRBJ2-7; 10 nucleotides match TRBD2. V shed 6 bases, J shed 4 bases, and the junction held 9 bases outside the gene matches. This CDR3 region has 14 residues. The germline V gene encodes CDR1 DFQATT and CDR2 SNEGSKA (reference sequence). The DNA for the CDR3 is TGCAGTGCAACTTCTAGCGGGAGAGTGTACGAGCAGTACTTC. Translated: CSATSSGRVYEQYF.

V and J are TRBV6-2 or TRBV6-3 and TRBJ2-7; possibly TRBD1 for D (6 bases). This CDR3 is 13 amino acids long. Germline loops: CDR1 MNHEY, CDR2 SVGEGT. The ends were cut back, 7 bases at V and 4 bases at J, with 14 bases in the middle. CDR3 residues: CASNGQILYEQYF. CDR3 sequence (DNA): TGTGCCAGCAACGGACAGATACTGTACGAGCAGTACTTC.

This clonotype was seen a handful of times. This chain connects TRBV9 to TRBJ1-6; D is possibly TRBD1 (5 bases). The CDR3 loop spans 14 amino acids. CDR1 and CDR2 (germline): SGDLS, YYNGEE. V gave up 4 bases and J gave up 7 bases, with 12 bases separating them. In nucleotides, the CDR3 is TGTGCCAGCAGCCTTATGGGGCTCAATTCACCCCTCCACTTT. Translated, it gives CASSLMGLNSPLHF.

V usage is TRBV7-2 and J usage is TRBJ2-3; either TRBD1 or TRBD2 may fit D (5 bases each). CDR1 and CDR2 (germline): SGHTA, FQGNSA. Trimming stripped 5 bases from V and 6 bases from J, with 12 bases between. CDR3 length: 13 amino acids. The CDR3 here is CASSRDPRDTQYF. In DNA form, the CDR3 reads TGTGCCAGCAGCCGGGACCCTAGGGATACGCAGTATTTT.

V usage is TRBV10-3 and J usage is TRBJ2-5; 7 bases are shared with TRBD1. Germline CDR1 ENHRY, CDR2 SYGVKD. The junction had 6 bases not matched to a gene; V was cut back by 0 bases and J by 5 bases. The CDR3 extends over 15 amino acids. In DNA, the CDR3 is TGTGCCATCAGTGAGTCATACAGGGGCTGGGAGACCCAGTACTTC. Its translation is CAISESYRGWETQYF.

The chain carries TRBV28 and TRBJ2-5, with D tentatively TRBD2 (6 bases). The CDR3 has 16 amino acids. Germline loops: CDR1 MDHEN, CDR2 SYDVKM. V lost 8 bases, J lost 5 bases, and 24 bases lay in between. The CDR3 protein is CASLPGGRLPGETQYF. The CDR3 nucleotides are TGTGCCAGCTTACCCGGAGGGCGTCTCCCAGGGGAGACCCAGTACTTC.